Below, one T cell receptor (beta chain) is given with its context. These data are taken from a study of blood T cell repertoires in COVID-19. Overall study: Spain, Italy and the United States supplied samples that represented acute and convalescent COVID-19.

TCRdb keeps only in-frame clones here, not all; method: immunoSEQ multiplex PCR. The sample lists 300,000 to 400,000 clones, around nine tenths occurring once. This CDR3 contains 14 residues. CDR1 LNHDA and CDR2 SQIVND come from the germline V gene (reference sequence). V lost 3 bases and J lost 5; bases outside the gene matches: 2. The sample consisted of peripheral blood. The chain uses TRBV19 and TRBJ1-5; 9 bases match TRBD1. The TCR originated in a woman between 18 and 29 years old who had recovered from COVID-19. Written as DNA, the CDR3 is TGTGCCAGTAGTATGGGGACAGGGCATCAGCCCCAGCATTTT. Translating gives CASSMGTGHQPQHF.